The TCR beta chain under discussion was sequenced for a study of CD8 T cells in ankylosing spondylitis. TCRdb re-called the 5' RACE reads with MiXCR, one entry per CDR3 protein. This table holds some 220,000 distinct CDR3 sequences, approximately 7.4% found once. This clonotype was observed many times. What it binds is not known. Findings of the study overall: The authors reported significant enrichment of disease-linked clones in matched ankylosing spondylitis synovial fluid. A TCR beta motif of about eight highly homologous variants appeared characteristic of ankylosing spondylitis blood.

Sequenced: blood, either unsorted or a sorted T cell fraction (not recorded which). The clonotype was recovered from a male donor with ankylosing spondylitis.

The CDR3: CASSQVPGGTGTNTEAFF. CDR3 nucleotide sequence: TGCGCCAGCAGCCAAGTCCCTGGAGGGACAGGAACAAACACTGAAGCTTTCTTT. The J gene is TRBJ1-1, the V gene TRBV4-1; 8 bases are a match to TRBD1. Trimming removed 1 base from V and 2 bases from J; junction bases left unmatched: 12. Germline V gene data show CDR1 as MGHRA and CDR2 as YSYEKL. CDR3 length: 18 amino acids.